These 24 T cell receptor beta chains came from one sample sequenced in a study of blood T cell repertoires in COVID-19. Method: immunoSEQ multiplex PCR; TCRdb's copy keeps in-frame clones and lacks some. The sample holds hundreds of thousands of clones, 75% to 90% seen once. The sample consisted of PBMCs or T cells enriched from blood (not recorded which). These receptors were taken from a young man who had recovered from COVID-19.

The chain recombines TRBV28 with TRBJ1-3; 8 positions match TRBD1. Germline V lookup: CDR1 MDHEN, CDR2 SYDVKM. Trimming cost V 4 bases and J 8 bases; bases outside gene matches: 19. The CDR3 extends over 18 amino acids. This chain's CDR3 is CASSSKASRGREPYTIYF. The CDR3 DNA is TGTGCCAGCAGTTCAAAAGCCTCCAGGGGGCGCGAGCCGTACACCATATATTTT.

The CDR3 is CASSVTQGSNYGYTF. The CDR3, as DNA: TGTGCCAGCAGCGTTACACAGGGCTCTAACTATGGCTACACCTTC. The V call is TRBV9, the J call TRBJ1-2, with D possibly being TRBD1 (6 bases). The germline V and J ends were trimmed by 2 bases and 0 bases, with 11 bases remaining between them. This CDR3 spans 15 amino acids. Germline V lookup: CDR1 SGDLS, CDR2 YYNGEE. Full variable domain (rest looked up from reference TRBV9 and TRBJ1-2): DSGVTQTPKHLITATGQRVTLRCSPRSGDLSVYWYQQSLDQGLQFLIQYYNGEERAKGNILERFSAQQFPDLHSELNLSSLELGDSALYFCASSVTQGSNYGYTFGSGTRLTVV.

The chain uses TRBV25-1 and TRBJ1-1; D remains ambiguous. Trimming cost V 7 bases and J 0 bases, with 18 bases left between them. The CDR3 consists of 16 residues. CDR1 is MGHDK, CDR2 SYGVNS, per germline. CDR3 DNA sequence: TGTGCCAGCATCCCCACTACCCCACCATTGAACACTGAAGCTTTCTTT. Residues: CASIPTTPPLNTEAFF.

The rearrangement uses TRBV6-1 and TRBJ2-1; 11 bases match TRBD1. CDR3 size: 14 residues. The V segment lost 3 bases and the J segment 7 bases; nucleotides outside the gene matches: 2. Per the germline V gene, CDR1 is MNHNS and CDR2 is SASEGT. The CDR3 spells CASSDGQGANEQFF. CDR3 nucleotide sequence: TGTGCCAGCAGTGATGGACAGGGGGCTAATGAGCAGTTCTTC.

The chain combines TRBV3-1 (or the pseudogene TRBV3-2) with TRBJ1-5; 9 nucleotides align to TRBD1. Germline loops: CDR1 LGHDT, CDR2 YNNKEL (reference sequence). CDR3 size: 15 residues. Losses at the gene ends were 4 bases for V and 8 bases for J; bases not matched to a gene: 9. CDR3 bases: TGTGCCAGCAGCCGTGCGGGACAGGGTGGAGAGCCCCAGCATTTT. This gives the protein CASSRAGQGGEPQHF.

The chain recombines TRBV9 with TRBJ1-5; possibly TRBD1 for D (6 bases). V was shortened by 4 bases and J by 1 base, with 9 bases between the two germline ends. The CDR3 consists of 14 residues. The germline gives CDR1 SGDLS, CDR2 YYNGEE. The CDR3 spells CASSKQGSNQPQHF. CDR3 DNA sequence: TGTGCCAGCAGCAAACAGGGCAGCAATCAGCCCCAGCATTTT.

A single count supports this clone. The genes are TRBV28 and TRBJ2-3, with TRBD2 identical over 13 bases. J lost 1 base, V lost 11 bases, and 9 bases had no gene match. The V gene's germline CDR1 is MDHEN and CDR2 SYDVKM. CDR3 length: 16 amino acids. The CDR3 protein is CAGSPGLAGRTDTQYF. The CDR3 DNA is TGTGCCGGATCTCCGGGACTAGCGGGGCGCACAGATACGCAGTATTTT.

This chain joins TRBV7-6 and TRBJ2-7, with D maybe TRBD2 (5 bases). With 5 bases removed from V and 4 bases from J, the gap between germline ends came to 18 bases. The CDR3 runs to 15 residues. Germline CDR1 and CDR2: SGHVS and FNYEAQ. The CDR3 bases are TGTGCCAGCAGCCCCGAGGGCACAGAAGGTTACGAGCAGTACTTC. Translating gives CASSPEGTEGYEQYF.

The chain couples TRBV12-1 to TRBJ1-2; the table calls TRBD1, which could not be checked here. TRBV12-1 corresponds to a pseudogene. This CDR3 is built from 18 residues. The CDR3 region has the DNA TGTGCCAGCAGTTCCTCGCCCGGGACAGGGAGGAAAAACTATGGCTACACCTTC. Protein product: CASSSSPGTGRKNYGYTF.

This chain joins TRBV27 and TRBJ2-1; weak D call: TRBD1 (6 bases). CDR3 length: 14 residues. The ends were cut back, 3 bases at V and 5 bases at J, with 11 bases in the middle. CDR1 and CDR2 (germline): MNHEY, SMNVEV (reference sequence). The CDR3 here is CASSFQGPNNEQFF. The CDR3 nucleotides are TGTGCCAGCAGTTTTCAGGGGCCCAACAATGAGCAGTTCTTC.

The chain recombines TRBV19 with TRBJ1-2, with D unclear. The CDR3 is 15 amino acids. V was pared by 5 bases and J by 7 bases, with 20 bases between. Germline CDR1 is LNHDA and CDR2 is SQIVND (reference sequence). The CDR3 DNA is TGTGCCAGTAGTGCGTCAGTGGAGGTATCGAGTGGCTACACCTTC. Amino acid sequence: CASSASVEVSSGYTF.

This clone was seen just once. The rearrangement uses TRBV6-6 and TRBJ2-1; 13 positions match TRBD2. The V gene end was trimmed by 6 bases and the J gene end by 4 bases; junction bases not matched to a gene: 6. The CDR3 runs 16 residues. The V gene's germline CDR1 is MNHNY and CDR2 SVGAGI (reference sequence). CDR3 region: CASSPGLAGYYNEQFF. The CDR3 coding sequence is TGTGCCAGCAGCCCGGGACTAGCGGGGTATTACAATGAGCAGTTCTTC.

The V and J genes are TRBV2 and TRBJ1-6, with D maybe TRBD1 (5 bases). This CDR3 is built from 14 residues. Germline V gene lookup returns CDR1 SNHLY and CDR2 FYNNEI. V dropped 2 bases and J dropped 11 bases, with 13 bases sitting between them. This chain's CDR3 is CASSETGGRAPLHF. The CDR3 nucleotides are TGTGCCAGCAGTGAAACGGGGGGTAGGGCACCCCTCCACTTT.

The rearrangement uses TRBV3-1 (or the pseudogene TRBV3-2) and TRBJ2-1, with 9 bases that match TRBD1. The trim removed 0 bases at V and 7 bases at J, leaving 7 bases unmatched. The CDR3 sequence is 16 residues long. Germline V CDR1 and CDR2: LGHDT, YNNKEL (reference sequence). The CDR3: CASSQDTGQGSNEQFF. The CDR3 DNA reads TGTGCCAGCAGCCAAGATACTGGACAGGGGTCAAATGAGCAGTTCTTC.

The chain employs TRBV9 and TRBJ2-3; no clear D. The CDR3 extends over 15 amino acids. Trimming cost V 1 base and J 0 bases, with 9 bases left between them. Germline CDR1 reads SGDLS; CDR2 reads YYNGEE. The CDR3 here is CASSVSGSSTDTQYF. The CDR3 nucleotides are TGTGCCAGCAGCGTATCAGGAAGTAGCACAGATACGCAGTATTTT.

The chain has TRBV29-1 and TRBJ2-5, with 8 bases that match TRBD1. Germline CDR1 is SQVTM and CDR2 is ANQGSEA. The CDR3 consists of 13 residues. V was clipped by 4 bases and J by 6 bases; unmatched bases: 7. CDR3 sequence reads: CSVGSQGAKTQYF. CDR3 nucleotides: TGCAGCGTTGGTTCCCAGGGGGCAAAGACCCAGTACTTC.

This chain links TRBV7-2 with TRBJ2-2; a possible D gene is TRBD2 (6 bases). Germline V CDR1 and CDR2: SGHTA, FQGNSA. V was clipped by 5 bases and J by 3 bases, with 19 bases between them. This CDR3 has 17 amino acids. CDR3 region: CASSGMPTSFDTGELFF. Written as DNA, the CDR3 is TGTGCCAGCAGCGGTATGCCGACTAGTTTTGACACCGGGGAGCTGTTTTTT.

The J gene is TRBJ2-7, the V gene TRBV27; D is ambiguous. Germline V gene data show CDR1 as MNHEY and CDR2 as SMNVEV (reference sequence). The CDR3 covers 13 residues. V was clipped by 5 bases and J by 2 bases, with 10 bases between them. This CDR3 is CASSPLPPYEQYF. The DNA for the CDR3 is TGTGCCAGCAGTCCTCTCCCCCCCTACGAGCAGTACTTC.

The chain carries TRBV29-1 and TRBJ1-5; D is undetermined. CDR3 length: 13 amino acids. V lost 6 bases, J lost 2 bases, and 11 bases lay in between. Germline V CDR1 and CDR2: SQVTM, ANQGSEA. The chain's CDR3 is CSVRIGGNQPQHF. CDR3 bases: TGCAGCGTCAGAATCGGGGGCAATCAGCCCCAGCATTTT.

V is TRBV25-1 and J is TRBJ2-1; 8 bases are shared with TRBD1. V lost 2 bases, J lost 2 bases, and 5 bases stayed unmatched. The CDR3 is made up of 16 amino acids. The germline gives CDR1 MGHDK, CDR2 SYGVNS. CDR3 in DNA: TGTGCCAGCAGTGAAGGACAGGGTTCCCCCTACAATGAGCAGTTCTTC. Its protein is CASSEGQGSPYNEQFF.

The chain carries TRBV4-2 and TRBJ2-5, with 7 bases fitting TRBD1. The length of the CDR3 is 15 residues. Looked up from germline, CDR1 is LGHNA and CDR2 is YNFKEQ. The ends lost 0 bases at V and 5 bases at J; junction bases unmatched: 6. DNA of the CDR3: TGTGCCAGCAGCCAAGATAGGGGACAGCCGGAGACCCAGTACTTC. It codes for CASSQDRGQPETQYF.

The chain recombines TRBV9 with TRBJ1-3; D is uncertain. This CDR3 comprises 14 residues. V gave up 3 bases and J gave up 0 bases, with 7 bases separating them. Germline V lookup: CDR1 SGDLS, CDR2 YYNGEE. The CDR3 here is CASSAVLSGNTIYF. The CDR3 coding sequence is TGTGCCAGCAGCGCGGTCCTCTCTGGAAACACCATATATTTT.

V and J are TRBV5-8 and TRBJ2-1; 12 bases map to TRBD2. Germline values: CDR1 SGHTS, CDR2 YDEGEE. CDR3 size: 18 residues. The V gene end was trimmed by 1 base and the J gene end by 0 bases; junction bases not matched to a gene: 5. Written as DNA, the CDR3 is TGTGCCAGCAGCTTGTGGCTAGCGGGAGGGGGCTCCTACAATGAGCAGTTCTTC. This codes for CASSLWLAGGGSYNEQFF.

V gene TRBV5-1 combines with J gene TRBJ2-1, with 8 nucleotides matching TRBD2. The germline V gene has CDR1 SGHRS and CDR2 YFSETQ. The CDR3 loop spans 16 amino acids. V shed 1 base, J shed 2 bases, and the junction held 5 bases outside the gene matches. DNA for the CDR3: TGCGCCAGCAGCTTGAAAGGCGGGGGGCCCTACAATGAGCAGTTCTTC. Its protein product is CASSLKGGGPYNEQFF.